The 5 T cell receptor beta chains in this list originate from one sample, sequenced in a study of OX40 agonist ivuxolimab in advanced cancers. TCRdb's table, derived via immunoSEQ multiplex PCR, lists solely in-frame clones and lacks some. This repertoire shows some 60,000 clones, roughly 86% found once; its top ten account for about 1.1%. Source: CD4+ or CD8+ T cells sorted from blood, taken in a trial of the OX40 agonist ivuxolimab. The receptor set was obtained from an adult with an advanced solid tumor such as melanoma, head and neck, liver or kidney cancer.

As concerns this clone: Its ends do not fully match the called genes, so a read error is possible. The chain combines TRBV19 with TRBJ2-1; 10 positions agree with TRBD1. Germline assignment: CDR1 LNHDA and CDR2 SQIVND (reference sequence). CDR3 length equals 15 residues. The CDR3 DNA follows: TGTGCCAGTAGCATAGTTGGGACAGGGGTGAATGAGCAGTTCTTC. Its protein is CASSIVGTGVNEQFF.

This clone was seen once. The chain employs TRBV6-4 and TRBJ2-6; D gene unclear. The CDR3 loop spans 20 amino acids. Germline CDR1 reads MRHNA; CDR2 reads SNTAGT. V was clipped by 9 bases and J by 2 bases, with 29 bases between them. The CDR3 is CARTNVSVAAALTGANVLTF. The CDR3 DNA reads TGTGCCAGAACAAACGTGTCGGTGGCGGCTGCTTTAACTGGGGCCAACGTCCTGACTTTC.

This chain joins TRBV28 and TRBJ1-4, with TRBD1 identical over 9 bases. With V trimmed by 5 bases and J by 6 bases, 4 bases remained unmatched. Germline V lookup: CDR1 MDHEN, CDR2 SYDVKM. The CDR3 runs to 14 residues. The CDR3 coding sequence is TGTGCCAGCAGTCGGACAGGGGAAGATGAAAAACTGTTTTTT. Translated: CASSRTGEDEKLFF.

V gene TRBV19 combines with J gene TRBJ2-1, with 8 bases lining up with TRBD2. The CDR3 loop spans 15 amino acids. CDR1 is LNHDA, CDR2 SQIVND, per germline (reference sequence). With 5 bases clipped from V and 1 base from J, the junction kept 4 bases outside the gene matches. The DNA for the CDR3 is TGTGCCAGTAGTGTAGCGGGGAGGTCCTACAATGAGCAGTTCTTC. Amino acids: CASSVAGRSYNEQFF. The full variable domain, completed using reference TRBV19 and TRBJ2-1, is DGGITQSPKYLFRKEGQNVTLSCEQNLNHDAMYWYRQDPGQGLRLIYYSQIVNDFQKGDIAEGYSVSREKKESFPLTVTSAQKNPTAFYLCASSVAGRSYNEQFFGPGTRLTVL.

CDR3 amino acids: CASSPRTEQPGANVLTF. For the CDR3, the DNA is TGTGCCAGCTCACCAAGGACGGAACAGCCTGGGGCCAACGTCCTGACTTTC. This chain connects TRBV18 to TRBJ2-6, with D unclear. In germline, CDR1 is KGHSH, CDR2 LQKENI. V shed 2 bases and J shed 2 bases, with 13 bases lying between them. The CDR3 spans 17 residues.